This TCR beta chain appears in the sequencing data of a study of blood T cell repertoires in COVID-19. About the research overall: Acute-phase and convalescent COVID-19 samples originated in the United States, Italy and Spain.

In the authors' methods: Amplification from reference gene primers served as the basis for estimated nucleated cell counts. Assay used: immunoSEQ multiplex PCR; TCRdb lists only in-frame clones, some missing. V and J calls and clone size follow that table, whereas D and trimming were derived from the DNA. This sample yields 130,000 to 150,000 clones, of which around 84% are seen a single time; under 5.5% belongs to the top ten. The V gene's germline CDR1 is SGHDT and CDR2 YYEEEE. The CDR3 has 15 residues. Trimming shortened V by 2 bases and J by 1 base, and 10 bases separated the two germline ends. This TCR came from a human donor in a cohort sampled during active COVID-19. This rearrangement joins TRBV5-6 to TRBJ1-5; tentative D call: TRBD1 (5 bases). Sequences were obtained from peripheral blood. The CDR3 nucleotides are TGTGCCAGCAGCTTCGGGGGAGCGAGCAATCAGCCCCAGCATTTT. Its protein product is CASSFGGASNQPQHF.